This entry lists 27 T cell receptor beta chains sequenced from one sample in a study of cytomegalovirus exposure and HLA in healthy donors. Vbeta (60) and Jbeta (13) primers were used in the PCR. Profiled with immunoSEQ multiplex PCR; TCRdb holds only in-frame clones, not every one. Among 70,000 to 90,000 clones, more than 60% were seen once, and the ten largest hold 12%. Sequencing was done on a sample of PBMCs. Receptors were obtained from a male donor in good health and CMV-seropositive.

This clone has a single count. The V gene is TRBV7-9, the J gene TRBJ1-6; unclear D gene. CDR3 size: 10 residues. Germline CDR1 is SEHNR and CDR2 is FQNEAQ (reference sequence). Trimming cost V 8 bases and J 10 bases, with 6 bases left between them. CDR3 nucleotide sequence: TGTGCCAGCGAGGCATCACCCCTCCACTTT. It specifies CASEASPLHF.

The CDR3 DNA follows: TGTGCCAGTAGTATCCACTCCTCCTACGAGCAGTACTTC. This translates into CASSIHSSYEQYF. The chain employs TRBV19 and TRBJ2-7, with D unclear. V lost 3 bases and J 0 bases, leaving 6 bases between the germline ends. This CDR3 is 13 amino acids long. Germline V gene data show CDR1 as LNHDA and CDR2 as SQIVND (reference sequence).

Worth noting for this clone: One end of the junction varies from germline; a read error may be responsible. The V call is TRBV7-9, the J call TRBJ2-3; no firm D call. This CDR3 comprises 16 residues. The germline gives CDR1 SEHNR, CDR2 FQNEAQ (reference sequence). The CDR3 bases are TGTTCCAGCAGCCCTGCCCGGGTTTTGGACACAGATACGCAGTATTTT. Encoded protein: CSSSPARVLDTDTQYF.

The chain couples TRBV7-2 to TRBJ2-3; 7 positions agree with TRBD1. Germline values: CDR1 SGHTA, CDR2 FQGNSA. V was clipped by 5 bases and J by 4 bases; unmatched bases: 12. This CDR3 region has 16 residues. The CDR3, as DNA: TGTGCCAGCAGCCCACGAATCCGACAGGGCGCAGATACGCAGTATTTT. This encodes CASSPRIRQGADTQYF.

The chain has TRBV11-2 and TRBJ1-3, with TRBD1 identical over 8 bases. J lost 7 bases, V lost 3 bases, and 14 bases had no gene match. Germline loops: CDR1 SGHAT, CDR2 FQNNGV. CDR3 size: 17 residues. CDR3 DNA: TGTGCCAGCAGCTTGGTTGAGACAGGGGACCGCAGCAACACCATATATTTT. Its protein is CASSLVETGDRSNTIYF.

V is TRBV5-1 and J is TRBJ2-3; TRBD2 aligns across 15 bases. This CDR3 spans 15 amino acids. V lost 4 bases to trimming and J lost 7 bases; unmatched junction nucleotides: 4. The germline CDR1 and CDR2 sequences are SGHRS and YFSETQ. The CDR3, as DNA: TGCGCCAGCAGCCAGGGGACTAGCGGGGGGAATACGCAGTATTTT. Its translation: CASSQGTSGGNTQYF. The variable domain in full, completed from reference TRBV5-1 and TRBJ2-3, reads KAGVTQTPRYLIKTRGQQVTLSCSPISGHRSVSWYQQTPGQGLQFLFEYFSETQRNKGNFPGRFSGRQFSNSRSEMNVSTLELGDSALYLCASSQGTSGGNTQYFGPGTRLTVL.

The chain is built from TRBV6-4 and TRBJ2-7; TRBD1 aligns across 10 bases. Unmatched junction bases numbered 10, after V lost 6 bases and J lost 2 bases. Germline assignment: CDR1 MRHNA and CDR2 SNTAGT. The CDR3 contains 16 residues. DNA of the CDR3: TGTGCCAGCAGACAGACCGGGACAGGGGTCCCCTACGAGCAGTACTTC. This sequence encodes CASRQTGTGVPYEQYF.

J is TRBJ2-1 and V is TRBV5-4, with 10 bases fitting TRBD2. The CDR3 extends over 14 amino acids. Germline V lookup: CDR1 SGHNT, CDR2 YYREEE (reference sequence). The V and J ends lost 4 bases and 8 bases, in that order; junction bases with no gene match: 6. The CDR3 sequence: CASSPGTSVHEQFF. The CDR3 coding sequence is TGTGCCAGCAGCCCCGGGACTAGCGTTCATGAGCAGTTCTTC.

The table lists this clone with a few counts. The chain joins TRBV4-1 to TRBJ1-3; D possibly corresponds to TRBD1 (5 bases). Trimming left V 1 base short and J 4 bases short, with 14 bases between. Germline CDR1 reads MGHRA; CDR2 reads YSYEKL. The CDR3 is 16 residues long. For the CDR3, the DNA is TGCGCCAGCAGCCAAGTTGTACAGGTTATAGGAAACACCATATATTTT. Protein product: CASSQVVQVIGNTIYF.

This sequence joins TRBV20-1 and TRBJ1-2, with 8 bases aligning to TRBD1. CDR1 DFQATT and CDR2 SNEGSKA come from the germline V gene (reference sequence). V gave up 5 bases and J gave up 4 bases; unmatched junction bases: 0. The CDR3 spans 11 residues. The CDR3 region is CSAGQGYGYTF. DNA for the CDR3: TGCAGTGCTGGACAGGGCTATGGCTACACCTTC.

The CDR3 sequence: CASSLSTAGVRSNQPQHF. As DNA, the CDR3 is TGTGCCAGCAGTTTATCGACGGCGGGGGTGAGGAGCAATCAGCCCCAGCATTTT. The V gene is TRBV27, the J gene TRBJ1-5, with a tentative D call TRBD1 (5 bases). The V end was cut by 0 bases, the J end by 1 base, with 16 bases between. The CDR3 consists of 18 residues. CDR1 is MNHEY and CDR2 is SMNVEV in the germline V gene (reference sequence).

Only one count was recorded for this clone. V and J are TRBV29-1 and TRBJ2-5, with TRBD2 identical over 14 bases. Germline CDR1 is SQVTM and CDR2 is ANQGSEA. Trimming removed 8 bases from V and 7 bases from J; junction bases left unmatched: 9. The length of the CDR3 is 14 residues. CDR3 sequence: CSSTGLAGEVTQYF. The CDR3 DNA reads as TGCAGCTCTACGGGACTAGCGGGAGAGGTGACCCAGTACTTC. The whole variable domain, filled in from reference TRBV29-1 and TRBJ2-5, reads SAVISQKPSRDICQRGTSLTIQCQVDSQVTMMFWYRQQPGQSLTLIATANQGSEATYESGFVIDKFPISRPNLTFSTLTVSNMSPEDSSIYLCSSTGLAGEVTQYFGPGTRLLVL.

CDR3 sequence reads: CSVGGRQGVSTDTQYF. Here the CDR3 DNA reads TGCAGCGTTGGGGGCCGACAGGGAGTTAGCACAGATACGCAGTATTTT. This sequence joins TRBV29-1 and TRBJ2-3, with 7 positions matching TRBD1. This CDR3 contains 16 residues. Germline V CDR1 and CDR2: SQVTM, ANQGSEA. The V gene end was trimmed by 4 bases and the J gene end by 0 bases; junction bases not matched to a gene: 10.

The chain recombines TRBV2 with TRBJ1-5; the D gene is possibly TRBD1 (6 bases). Trimming left V 4 bases short and J 4 bases short, with 11 bases between. Germline values: CDR1 SNHLY, CDR2 FYNNEI. The CDR3 extends over 14 amino acids. The CDR3 is CASSVEGGNQPQHF. DNA of the CDR3: TGTGCCAGCAGTGTGGAAGGGGGTAATCAGCCCCAGCATTTT.

The chain employs TRBV6-5 and TRBJ2-2; no clear D gene. V was clipped by 7 bases and J by 4 bases, with 10 bases between them. This CDR3 is 13 amino acids long. Germline CDR1 MNHEY, CDR2 SVGAGI. CDR3 amino acids: CASTNRPTGELFF. CDR3 DNA: TGTGCCAGCACCAACAGACCCACCGGGGAGCTGTTTTTT.

The V gene is TRBV30, the J gene TRBJ2-5, with TRBD2 matching over 10 bases. The CDR3 runs 12 residues. The V gene end was trimmed by 5 bases and the J gene end by 6 bases; junction bases not matched to a gene: 3. The germline CDR1 and CDR2 sequences are GTSNPN and SVGIG (reference sequence). CDR3 nucleotide sequence: TGTGCCTGGGGGACTAGCGTGCAGACCCAGTACTTC. Residues: CAWGTSVQTQYF.

The V call is TRBV6-5, the J call TRBJ1-2, with D maybe TRBD1 (6 bases). Germline V gives CDR1 MNHEY, CDR2 SVGAGI. V lost 6 bases, J lost 8 bases, and 16 bases lay in between. This CDR3 contains 13 residues. The chain's CDR3 is CASSLQGTYGYTF. The CDR3 DNA reads TGTGCCAGCAGCCTACAGGGAACCTACGGCTACACCTTC.

The chain has TRBV19 and TRBJ1-5; 8 nucleotides agree with TRBD1. The CDR3 consists of 15 residues. The trim removed 1 base at V and 6 bases at J, leaving 5 bases unmatched. Germline V gene data show CDR1 as LNHDA and CDR2 as SQIVND (reference sequence). CDR3 bases: TGTGCCAGTAGTATAGCTTCCAGGGGGCCTCAGCCCCAGCATTTT. Translation: CASSIASRGPQPQHF.

The CDR3 DNA follows: TGTGCCAGCAGCTTTTGGTGGGGGGGTGACAATGAGCAGTTCTTC. Amino acid sequence: CASSFWWGGDNEQFF. The chain combines TRBV11-2 with TRBJ2-1; 7 bases match TRBD2. Germline CDR1 SGHAT, CDR2 FQNNGV. V shed 3 bases and J 5 bases; nucleotides not matched to a gene: 7. This CDR3 is built from 15 residues.

In this sample, this clone turned up a few times. The chain uses TRBV7-8 and TRBJ2-2; 7 nucleotides line up with TRBD1. V lost 4 bases, J lost 4 bases, and 6 bases stayed unmatched. The CDR3 totals 15 residues. Germline CDR1 is SGHVS and CDR2 is FQNEAQ. The CDR3 loop reads CASSSTWDSTGELFF. Here the CDR3 DNA reads TGTGCCAGCAGCTCCACTTGGGACAGCACCGGGGAGCTGTTTTTT.

The chain recombines TRBV27 with TRBJ1-1, with 7 bases matching TRBD1. The V gene end was trimmed by 5 bases and the J gene end by 2 bases; junction bases not matched to a gene: 8. CDR3 length: 15 amino acids. CDR1 and CDR2 (germline): MNHEY, SMNVEV (reference sequence). For the CDR3, the DNA is TGTGCCAGCAGTGGGCAGGGGGGTATAAACACTGAAGCTTTCTTT. This translates into CASSGQGGINTEAFF.

In this sample, this clone turned up a few times. This chain connects TRBV4-3 to TRBJ1-4; D is unclear. V lost 1 base and J lost 0, with 9 bases in between. This CDR3 has 16 residues. Germline CDR1 and CDR2: LGHNA and YSLEER. CDR3 in amino acids: CASSQAGRTTNEKLFF. The CDR3 coding sequence is TGCGCCAGCAGCCAAGCAGGAAGGACAACTAATGAAAAACTGTTTTTT.

The rearrangement uses TRBV6-4 and TRBJ2-1; 8 bases match TRBD1. Germline loops: CDR1 MRHNA, CDR2 SNTAGT. V shed 6 bases and J 6 bases; nucleotides not matched to a gene: 13. There are 16 residues in the CDR3. DNA of the CDR3: TGTGCCAGCAGCGGTTACTCAGGGGGCTCGGGCAATGAGCAGTTCTTC. Amino acids: CASSGYSGGSGNEQFF.

This chain connects TRBV27 to TRBJ2-5; TRBD1 matches at 7 bases. Per germline, CDR1 MNHEY and CDR2 SMNVEV (reference sequence). V lost 3 bases to trimming and J lost 4 bases; unmatched junction nucleotides: 8. The CDR3 runs 15 residues. The CDR3 loop reads CASSLRGLIGETQYF. Here the CDR3 DNA reads TGTGCCAGCAGTTTGAGGGGGCTAATTGGAGAGACCCAGTACTTC.

The chain is built from TRBV5-5 and TRBJ2-7, with a possible D match to TRBD2 (5 bases). The CDR3 is 14 residues long. V shed 4 bases and J shed 1 base, with 12 bases lying between them. The germline CDR1 and CDR2 sequences are SGHKS and YYEKEE (reference sequence). CDR3 in amino acids: CASSPTRRSYEQYF. CDR3 coding DNA: TGTGCCAGCAGCCCAACTAGGAGGTCCTACGAGCAGTACTTC.

This chain connects TRBV5-1 to TRBJ2-5; maybe TRBD1 (5 bases). This CDR3 comprises 15 residues. V gave up 0 bases and J gave up 5 bases, with 14 bases separating them. Germline V gene sequence: CDR1 SGHRS, CDR2 YFSETQ. The CDR3 nucleotides are TGCGCCAGCAGCTTGGTTGCAGGTTCAGGGGAGACCCAGTACTTC. Amino acids: CASSLVAGSGETQYF.

The V call is TRBV19, the J call TRBJ1-2; D uncertain. Germline V gene data show CDR1 as LNHDA and CDR2 as SQIVND (reference sequence). Trimming removed 11 bases at V and 13 bases at J, with 14 bases between. This CDR3 is 9 amino acids long. CDR3 bases: TGTGCCGCAGGCCCTTTGTGCACCTTC. The encoded protein is CAAGPLCTF.